The 14 T cell receptor beta chains given below trace back to one sample, sequenced in a study of PD-1 blockade in classical Hodgkin lymphoma. Sequenced by immunoSEQ multiplex PCR; TCRdb stores in-frame clones only, minus some. The table includes about 96,000 clones, 93% detected once. Stated time point: cycle 4 day 1 (C4D1), after 6 weeks of nivolumab. Every patient relapsed after autologous stem cell transplantation, and brentuximab vedotin exposure varied. The material was peripheral blood mononuclear cells (PBMCs), obtained before the fourth cycle of nivolumab. Source of these receptors: a human donor with classical Hodgkin lymphoma.

CDR3 bases: TGTGCCATTGCCGGGACAGGGGGCACGAGCACTGAAGCTTTCTTT. It translates to CAIAGTGGTSTEAFF. The V and J genes are TRBV10-3 and TRBJ1-1; the match to TRBD1 covers 12 bases. The V gene's germline CDR1 is ENHRY and CDR2 SYGVKD. This CDR3 has 15 amino acids. J was trimmed by 4 bases and V by 9 bases; bases with no gene match: 9.

V is TRBV28 and J is TRBJ2-1, with D perhaps TRBD2 (6 bases). Germline CDR1 is MDHEN and CDR2 is SYDVKM. V dropped 6 bases and J dropped 7 bases, with 19 bases sitting between them. The CDR3 runs 15 residues. In nucleotides, the CDR3 is TGTGCCAGCAGGGCTGGGGGGAACAGCAAGAATGAGCAGTTCTTC. It encodes CASRAGGNSKNEQFF.

This chain's CDR3 is CATSRVTSDSSYGYTF. As DNA, the CDR3 is TGTGCCACCAGCAGAGTTACGTCGGACAGTAGCTATGGCTACACCTTC. The V and J genes are TRBV15 and TRBJ1-2; a weak D match, TRBD1 (6 bases). Trimming removed 1 base at V and 4 bases at J, with 16 bases between. This CDR3 has 16 amino acids. In germline, CDR1 is LNHNV, CDR2 YYDKDF (reference sequence). The whole variable domain, remainder taken from reference TRBV15 and TRBJ1-2, is DAMVIQNPRYQVTQFGKPVTLSCSQTLNHNVMYWYQQKSSQAPKLLFHYYDKDFNNEADTPDNFQSRRPNTSFCFLDIRSPGLGDTAMYLCATSRVTSDSSYGYTFGSGTRLTVV.

This chain joins TRBV19 and TRBJ2-5; D tentatively reads TRBD1 or TRBD2 (5 bases each). Germline V CDR1 and CDR2: LNHDA, SQIVND (reference sequence). The CDR3 consists of 15 residues. V was shortened by 3 bases and J by 5 bases, with 16 bases between the two germline ends. Here the CDR3 reads CASSIIGSGQETQYF. The CDR3 DNA sequence: TGTGCCAGTAGTATCATAGGGTCGGGGCAGGAGACCCAGTACTTC.

DNA of the CDR3: TGTGCCAGTAAATTTGATGGGGGTGCGATGAACACTGAAGCTTTCTTT. Its protein product is CASKFDGGAMNTEAFF. The V gene is TRBV19, the J gene TRBJ1-1, with D perhaps TRBD1 (5 bases). The CDR3 consists of 16 residues. Germline V gene lookup returns CDR1 LNHDA and CDR2 SQIVND (reference sequence). V dropped 7 bases and J dropped 0 bases, with 18 bases sitting between them.

CDR3 amino acids: CAWSTTLGGLHYGYTF. CDR3 bases: TGTGCCTGGAGTACGACCCTAGGGGGGCTGCACTATGGCTACACCTTC. V gene TRBV30 combines with J gene TRBJ1-2; tentative D call: TRBD1 (6 bases). V lost 2 bases and J lost 3, with 19 bases in between. The length of the CDR3 is 16 residues. Germline V lookup: CDR1 GTSNPN, CDR2 SVGIG (reference sequence).

This clone is a singleton in its sample. The chain employs TRBV6-1 and TRBJ1-2, with D possibly being TRBD1 (5 bases). The V end was cut by 1 base, the J end by 0 bases, with 12 bases between. The germline gives CDR1 MNHNS, CDR2 SASEGT. The CDR3 runs 16 residues. DNA of the CDR3: TGTGCCAGCAGTGAAGGCAGGGCTCATCCTAACTATGGCTACACCTTC. Protein: CASSEGRAHPNYGYTF.

The rearrangement uses TRBV5-4 and TRBJ2-7; D perhaps matches TRBD2 (7 bases). CDR1 and CDR2 from the germline V gene are SGHNT and YYREEE (reference sequence). V dropped 3 bases and J dropped 6 bases, with 10 bases sitting between them. This CDR3 spans 12 amino acids. CDR3: CASSWGGLEQYF. The CDR3 nucleotides are TGTGCCAGCAGCTGGGGGGGGCTCGAGCAGTACTTC.

The genes are TRBV10-3 and TRBJ1-3; no firm D call. The V gene's germline CDR1 is ENHRY and CDR2 SYGVKD. The CDR3 consists of 13 residues. Trimming cost V 0 bases and J 4 bases, with 4 bases left between them. The CDR3 is CAISESGGNTIYF. The CDR3, as DNA: TGTGCCATCAGTGAGTCGGGGGGAAACACCATATATTTT.

The chain employs TRBV30 and TRBJ2-3; the match to TRBD2 covers 7 bases. Germline V gene sequence: CDR1 GTSNPN, CDR2 SVGIG (reference sequence). This CDR3 region has 15 residues. Trimming at V came to 2 bases and at J to 3 bases, leaving 8 bases not matched to a gene. In nucleotides, the CDR3 is TGTGCCTGGAGTATTGGGACTAACCCGACAGATACGCAGTATTTT. It is translated as CAWSIGTNPTDTQYF.

The CDR3 is CASSTLLPRGRETQYF. CDR3 bases: TGTGCCAGCAGTACCCTACTCCCGAGGGGGCGCGAGACCCAGTACTTC. The rearrangement joins TRBV28 to TRBJ2-5; 7 bases are a match to TRBD1. Germline V gene lookup returns CDR1 MDHEN and CDR2 SYDVKM. The CDR3 consists of 16 residues. Unmatched junction bases numbered 14, after V lost 5 bases and J lost 5 bases.

The chain uses TRBV6-5 and TRBJ2-5, with D perhaps being TRBD1 or TRBD2 (5 bases each). The V and J ends lost 2 bases and 6 bases respectively, with 10 bases between them. Per the germline V gene, CDR1 is MNHEY and CDR2 is SVGAGI. This CDR3 is built from 13 residues. The CDR3 here is CASSYGQGQTQYF. In nucleotides, the CDR3 is TGTGCCAGCAGTTACGGGCAGGGACAGACCCAGTACTTC.

V gene TRBV9 combines with J gene TRBJ2-7; unclear D gene. V dropped 4 bases and J dropped 0 bases, with 20 bases sitting between them. Germline V gene sequence: CDR1 SGDLS, CDR2 YYNGEE. CDR3 size: 17 residues. The CDR3 reads CASSPQKPGLSSYEQYF. Here the CDR3 DNA reads TGTGCCAGCAGCCCCCAGAAACCCGGGCTCAGCTCCTACGAGCAGTACTTC. Together with reference TRBV9 and TRBJ2-7, the CDR3 gives the full variable domain: DSGVTQTPKHLITATGQRVTLRCSPRSGDLSVYWYQQSLDQGLQFLIQYYNGEERAKGNILERFSAQQFPDLHSELNLSSLELGDSALYFCASSPQKPGLSSYEQYFGPGTRLTVT.

J is TRBJ1-2 and V is TRBV10-3, with a tentative D call TRBD1 (5 bases). Deletions cut 3 bases from V and 11 bases from J, with 16 bases between. Germline lookup yields CDR1 ENHRY and CDR2 SYGVKD. The CDR3 runs to 13 residues. The CDR3 is CAISELNPGGYTF. DNA of the CDR3: TGTGCCATCAGTGAACTAAACCCGGGGGGTTACACCTTC.